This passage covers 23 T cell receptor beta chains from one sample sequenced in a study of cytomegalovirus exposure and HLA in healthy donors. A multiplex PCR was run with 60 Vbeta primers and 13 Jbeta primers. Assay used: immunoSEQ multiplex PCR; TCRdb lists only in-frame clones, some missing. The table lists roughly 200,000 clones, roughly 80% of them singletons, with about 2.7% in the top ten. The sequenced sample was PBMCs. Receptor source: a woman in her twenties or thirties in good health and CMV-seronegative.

For the CDR3, the DNA is TGTGCCAGCAGCGGGGTAAGCACAGATACGCAGTATTTT. Translating it yields CASSGVSTDTQYF. This chain connects TRBV27 to TRBJ2-3, with a possible D match to TRBD2 (5 bases). Germline loops: CDR1 MNHEY, CDR2 SMNVEV (reference sequence). Between the trimmed V and J ends, which lost 6 bases and 0 bases, there was a span of 7 bases. CDR3 length: 13 amino acids.

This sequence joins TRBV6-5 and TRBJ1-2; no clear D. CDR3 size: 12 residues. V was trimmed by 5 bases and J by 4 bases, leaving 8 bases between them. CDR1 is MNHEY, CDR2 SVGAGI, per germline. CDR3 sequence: CASSEQTYGYTF. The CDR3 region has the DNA TGTGCCAGCAGTGAACAGACCTATGGCTACACCTTC.

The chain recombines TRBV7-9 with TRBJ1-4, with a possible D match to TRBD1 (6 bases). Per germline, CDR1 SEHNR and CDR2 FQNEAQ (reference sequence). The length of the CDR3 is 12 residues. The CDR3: CSGGGGGEKLFF. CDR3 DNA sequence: TGTTCCGGAGGGGGGGGAGGAGAAAAACTGTTTTTT.

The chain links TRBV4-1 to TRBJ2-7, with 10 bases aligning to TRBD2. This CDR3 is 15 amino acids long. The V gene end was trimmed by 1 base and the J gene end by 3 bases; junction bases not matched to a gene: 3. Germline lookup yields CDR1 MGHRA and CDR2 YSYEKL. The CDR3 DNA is TGCGCCAGCAGCCAAGGGCCTAGCGGGAGCTACGAGCAGTACTTC. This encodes CASSQGPSGSYEQYF.

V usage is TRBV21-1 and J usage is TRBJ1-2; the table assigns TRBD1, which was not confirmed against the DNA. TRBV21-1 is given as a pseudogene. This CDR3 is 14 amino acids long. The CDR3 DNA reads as TGTGCCTCTGGAGAAGGGGGCATGGGCTATGGCTACACCTTC. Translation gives CASGEGGMGYGYTF.

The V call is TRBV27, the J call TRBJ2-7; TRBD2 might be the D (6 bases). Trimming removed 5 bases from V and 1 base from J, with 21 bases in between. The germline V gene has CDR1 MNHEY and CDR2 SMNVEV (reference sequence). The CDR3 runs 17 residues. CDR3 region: CASSPRVGGVVSYEQYF. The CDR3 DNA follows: TGTGCCAGCAGTCCCAGGGTGGGCGGGGTGGTGTCCTACGAGCAGTACTTC.

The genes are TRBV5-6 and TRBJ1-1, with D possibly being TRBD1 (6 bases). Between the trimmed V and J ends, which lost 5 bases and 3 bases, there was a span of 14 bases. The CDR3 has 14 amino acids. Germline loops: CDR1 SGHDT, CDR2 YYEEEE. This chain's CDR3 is CASRRARQDTEAFF. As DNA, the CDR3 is TGTGCCAGCAGACGGGCCCGACAGGACACTGAAGCTTTCTTT.

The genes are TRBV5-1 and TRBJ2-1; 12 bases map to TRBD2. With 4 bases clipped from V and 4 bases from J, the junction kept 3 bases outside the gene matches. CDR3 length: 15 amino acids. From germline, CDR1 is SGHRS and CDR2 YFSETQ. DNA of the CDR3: TGCGCCAGCAGCATACTAGCGGGAGGATACAATGAGCAGTTCTTC. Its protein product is CASSILAGGYNEQFF. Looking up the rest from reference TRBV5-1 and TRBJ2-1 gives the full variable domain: KAGVTQTPRYLIKTRGQQVTLSCSPISGHRSVSWYQQTPGQGLQFLFEYFSETQRNKGNFPGRFSGRQFSNSRSEMNVSTLELGDSALYLCASSILAGGYNEQFFGPGTRLTVL.

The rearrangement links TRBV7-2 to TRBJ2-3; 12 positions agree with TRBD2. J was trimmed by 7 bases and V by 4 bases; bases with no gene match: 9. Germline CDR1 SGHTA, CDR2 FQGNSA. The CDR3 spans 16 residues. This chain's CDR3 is CASSSRLAGAKHTQYF. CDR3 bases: TGTGCCAGCAGCTCTAGACTAGCGGGAGCCAAGCATACGCAGTATTTT.

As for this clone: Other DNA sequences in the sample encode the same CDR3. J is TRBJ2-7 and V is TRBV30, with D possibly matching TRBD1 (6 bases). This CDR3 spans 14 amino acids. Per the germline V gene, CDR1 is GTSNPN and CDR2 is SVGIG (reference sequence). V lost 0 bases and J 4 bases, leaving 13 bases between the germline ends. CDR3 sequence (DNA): TGTGCCTGGAGTGTAGGCAGGGGTGGGTACGAGCAGTACTTC. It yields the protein CAWSVGRGGYEQYF.

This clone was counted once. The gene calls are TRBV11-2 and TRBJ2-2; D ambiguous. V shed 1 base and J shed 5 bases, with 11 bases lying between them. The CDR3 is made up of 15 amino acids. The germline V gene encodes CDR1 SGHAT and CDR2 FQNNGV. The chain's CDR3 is CASSLGSSRTGELFF. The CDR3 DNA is TGTGCCAGCAGCTTAGGTTCGTCTCGGACCGGGGAGCTGTTTTTT.

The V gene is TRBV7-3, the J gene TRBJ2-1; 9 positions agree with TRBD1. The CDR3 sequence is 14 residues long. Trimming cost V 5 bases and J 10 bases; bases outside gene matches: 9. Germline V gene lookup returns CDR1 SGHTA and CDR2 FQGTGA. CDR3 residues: CASSRQGEEGEQFF. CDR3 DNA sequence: TGTGCCAGCAGCCGACAGGGGGAGGAGGGGGAGCAGTTCTTC.

The CDR3 region has the DNA TGTGCCAGCAGCTCAGGGGGTAATTCACCCCTCCACTTT. The encoded protein is CASSSGGNSPLHF. The chain links TRBV7-9 to TRBJ1-6; 7 bases align to TRBD1. The germline V gene encodes CDR1 SEHNR and CDR2 FQNEAQ (reference sequence). The junction had 0 bases not matched to a gene; V was cut back by 4 bases and J by 6 bases. This CDR3 is 13 amino acids long.

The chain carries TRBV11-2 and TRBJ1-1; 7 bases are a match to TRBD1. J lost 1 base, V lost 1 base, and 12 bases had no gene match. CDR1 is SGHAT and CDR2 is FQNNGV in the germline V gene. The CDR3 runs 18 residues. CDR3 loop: CASSLVLGRGVSNTEAFF. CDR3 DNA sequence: TGTGCCAGCAGCTTAGTTCTCGGCAGGGGGGTTTCGAACACTGAAGCTTTCTTT.

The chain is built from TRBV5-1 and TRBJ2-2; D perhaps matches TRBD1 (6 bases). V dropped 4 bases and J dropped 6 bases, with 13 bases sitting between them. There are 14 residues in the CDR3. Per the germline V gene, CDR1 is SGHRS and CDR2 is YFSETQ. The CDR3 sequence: CASSPGTFPGELFF. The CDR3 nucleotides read TGCGCCAGCAGCCCCGGGACATTCCCCGGGGAGCTGTTTTTT. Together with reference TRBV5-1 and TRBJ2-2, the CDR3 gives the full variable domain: KAGVTQTPRYLIKTRGQQVTLSCSPISGHRSVSWYQQTPGQGLQFLFEYFSETQRNKGNFPGRFSGRQFSNSRSEMNVSTLELGDSALYLCASSPGTFPGELFFGEGSRLTVL.

As DNA, the CDR3 is TGTGCCAGCAGAACAGACAGGGGAGGCGAAAAACTGTTTTTT. Translating it yields CASRTDRGGEKLFF. The chain uses TRBV2 and TRBJ1-4; 8 bases are a match to TRBD1. The CDR3 sequence is 14 residues long. The V gene end was trimmed by 6 bases and the J gene end by 8 bases; junction bases not matched to a gene: 8. The germline V gene has CDR1 SNHLY and CDR2 FYNNEI.

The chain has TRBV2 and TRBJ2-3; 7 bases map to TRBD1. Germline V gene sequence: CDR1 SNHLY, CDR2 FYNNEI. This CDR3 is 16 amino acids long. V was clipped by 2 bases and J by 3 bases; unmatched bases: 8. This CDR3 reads CASSELGGGLTDTQYF. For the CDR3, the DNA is TGTGCCAGCAGTGAACTAGGGGGCGGTCTAACAGATACGCAGTATTTT.

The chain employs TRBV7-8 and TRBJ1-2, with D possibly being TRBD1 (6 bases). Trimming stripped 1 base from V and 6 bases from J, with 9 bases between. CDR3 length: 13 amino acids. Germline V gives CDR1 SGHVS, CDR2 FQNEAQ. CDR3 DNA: TGTGCCAGCAGCTTAGACACAGGGCATGGCTACACCTTC. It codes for CASSLDTGHGYTF.

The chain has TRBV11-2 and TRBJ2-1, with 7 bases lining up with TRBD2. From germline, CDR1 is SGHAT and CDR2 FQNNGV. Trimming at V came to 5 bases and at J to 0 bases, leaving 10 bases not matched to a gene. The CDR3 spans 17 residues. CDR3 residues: CASSLPSGSSSYNEQFF. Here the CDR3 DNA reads TGTGCCAGCAGCCTACCTAGCGGTTCTTCCTCCTACAATGAGCAGTTCTTC.

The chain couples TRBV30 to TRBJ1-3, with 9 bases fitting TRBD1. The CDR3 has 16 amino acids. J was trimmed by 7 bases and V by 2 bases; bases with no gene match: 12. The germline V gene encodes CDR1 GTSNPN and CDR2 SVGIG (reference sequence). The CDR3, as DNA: TGTGCCTGGAGTCGCCCACGGGACAGGGTAGGGAACACCATATATTTT. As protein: CAWSRPRDRVGNTIYF.

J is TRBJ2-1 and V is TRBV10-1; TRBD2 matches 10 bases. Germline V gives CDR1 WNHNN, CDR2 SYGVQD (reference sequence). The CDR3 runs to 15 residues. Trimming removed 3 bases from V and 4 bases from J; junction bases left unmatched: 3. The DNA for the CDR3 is TGCGCCAGCAGTGATGAAGCGGGGGGGTACAATGAGCAGTTCTTC. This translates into CASSDEAGGYNEQFF.

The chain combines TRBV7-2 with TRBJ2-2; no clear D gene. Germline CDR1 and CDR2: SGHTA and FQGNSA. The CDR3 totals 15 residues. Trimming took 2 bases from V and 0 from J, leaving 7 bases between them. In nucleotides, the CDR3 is TGTGCCAGCAGCTTACGGTCGTCGAACACCGGGGAGCTGTTTTTT. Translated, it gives CASSLRSSNTGELFF.

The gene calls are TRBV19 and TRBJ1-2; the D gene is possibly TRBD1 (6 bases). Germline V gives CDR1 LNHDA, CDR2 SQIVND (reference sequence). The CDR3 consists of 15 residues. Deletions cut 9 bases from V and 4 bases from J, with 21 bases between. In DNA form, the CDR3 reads TGTGCCAGCACGGCGAGACAGGCGCAAATCTATGGCTACACCTTC. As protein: CASTARQAQIYGYTF.